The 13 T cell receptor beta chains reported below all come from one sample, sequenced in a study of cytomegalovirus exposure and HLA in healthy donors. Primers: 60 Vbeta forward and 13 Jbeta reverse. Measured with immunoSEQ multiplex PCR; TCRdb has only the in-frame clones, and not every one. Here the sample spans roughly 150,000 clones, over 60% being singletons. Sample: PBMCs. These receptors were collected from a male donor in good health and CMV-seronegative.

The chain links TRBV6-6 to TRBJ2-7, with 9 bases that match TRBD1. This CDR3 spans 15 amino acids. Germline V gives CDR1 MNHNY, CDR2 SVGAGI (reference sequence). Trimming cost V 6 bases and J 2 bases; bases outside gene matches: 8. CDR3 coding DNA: TGTGCCAGCAGGTCAACAGGGGGCCTGACCTACGAGCAGTACTTC. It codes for CASRSTGGLTYEQYF.

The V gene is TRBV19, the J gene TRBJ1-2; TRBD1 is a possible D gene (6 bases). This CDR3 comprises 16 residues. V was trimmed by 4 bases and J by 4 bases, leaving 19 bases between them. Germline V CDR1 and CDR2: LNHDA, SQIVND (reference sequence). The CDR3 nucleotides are TGTGCCAGTAGTAGCAGAGGGGGGACGGGAGGCTATGGCTACACCTTC. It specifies CASSSRGGTGGYGYTF.

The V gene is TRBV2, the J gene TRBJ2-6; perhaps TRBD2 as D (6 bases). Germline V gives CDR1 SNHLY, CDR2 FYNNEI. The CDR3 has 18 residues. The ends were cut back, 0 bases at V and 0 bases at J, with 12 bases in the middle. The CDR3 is CASSEARAGFSGANVLTF. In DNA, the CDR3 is TGTGCCAGCAGTGAAGCGCGGGCGGGGTTCTCTGGGGCCAACGTCCTGACTTTC. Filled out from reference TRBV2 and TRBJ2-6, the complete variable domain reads EPEVTQTPSHQVTQMGQEVILRCVPISNHLYFYWYRQILGQKVEFLVSFYNNEISEKSEIFDDQFSVERPDGSNFTLKIRSTKLEDSAMYFCASSEARAGFSGANVLTFGAGSRLTVL.

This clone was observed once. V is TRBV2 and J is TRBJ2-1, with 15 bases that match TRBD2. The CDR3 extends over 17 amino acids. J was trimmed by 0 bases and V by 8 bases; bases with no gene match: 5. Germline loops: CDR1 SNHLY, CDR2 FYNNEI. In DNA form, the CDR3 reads TGTGCCAGCGGCGGGACTAGCGGGAGGAGCTCCTACAATGAGCAGTTCTTC. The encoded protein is CASGGTSGRSSYNEQFF.

CDR3 in DNA: TGTGCCAGTAGTATAACAGACTATAGCAATCAGCCCCAGCATTTT. The encoded protein is CASSITDYSNQPQHF. The chain employs TRBV19 and TRBJ1-5; D is unclear. The V end lost 2 bases, the J end lost 0 bases, and 8 bases lay between the germline ends. The length of the CDR3 is 15 residues. In germline, CDR1 is LNHDA, CDR2 SQIVND (reference sequence).

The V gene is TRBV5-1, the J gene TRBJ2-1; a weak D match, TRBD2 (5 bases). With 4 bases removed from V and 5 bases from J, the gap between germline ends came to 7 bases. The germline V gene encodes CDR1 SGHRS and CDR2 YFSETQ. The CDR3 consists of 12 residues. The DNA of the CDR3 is TGCGCCAGCAGCCTCGGGAACAATGAGCAGTTCTTC. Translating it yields CASSLGNNEQFF.

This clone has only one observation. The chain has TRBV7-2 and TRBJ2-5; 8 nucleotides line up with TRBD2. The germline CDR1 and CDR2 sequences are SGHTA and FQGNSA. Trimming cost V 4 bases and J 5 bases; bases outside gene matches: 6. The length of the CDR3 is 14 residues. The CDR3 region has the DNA TGTGCCAGCAGCTACGTCTCGGGGGGGGAGACCCAGTACTTC. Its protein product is CASSYVSGGETQYF.

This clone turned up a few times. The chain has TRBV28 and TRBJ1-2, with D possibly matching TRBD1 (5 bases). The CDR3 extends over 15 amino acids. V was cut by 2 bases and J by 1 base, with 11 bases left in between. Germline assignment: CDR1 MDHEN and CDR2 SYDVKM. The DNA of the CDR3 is TGTGCCAGCAGTTTACGGGGGAGGATTAACTATGGCTACACCTTC. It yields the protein CASSLRGRINYGYTF.

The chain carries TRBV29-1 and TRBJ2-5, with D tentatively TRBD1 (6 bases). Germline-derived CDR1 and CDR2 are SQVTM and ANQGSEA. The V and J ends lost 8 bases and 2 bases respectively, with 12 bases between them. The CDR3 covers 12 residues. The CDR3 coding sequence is TGCAGCTGCGGACAGCCACAAGAGACCCAGTACTTC. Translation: CSCGQPQETQYF.

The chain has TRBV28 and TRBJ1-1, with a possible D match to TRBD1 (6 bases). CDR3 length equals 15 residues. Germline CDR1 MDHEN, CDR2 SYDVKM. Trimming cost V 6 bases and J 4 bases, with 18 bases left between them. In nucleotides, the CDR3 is TGTGCCAGCAGCGAACCCCAGGGGTCTTTCACTGAAGCTTTCTTT. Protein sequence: CASSEPQGSFTEAFF.

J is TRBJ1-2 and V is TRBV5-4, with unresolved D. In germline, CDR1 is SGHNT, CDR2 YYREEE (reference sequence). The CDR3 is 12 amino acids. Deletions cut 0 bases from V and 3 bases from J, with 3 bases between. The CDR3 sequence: CASSLADYGYTF. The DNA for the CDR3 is TGTGCCAGCAGCTTGGCGGACTATGGCTACACCTTC.

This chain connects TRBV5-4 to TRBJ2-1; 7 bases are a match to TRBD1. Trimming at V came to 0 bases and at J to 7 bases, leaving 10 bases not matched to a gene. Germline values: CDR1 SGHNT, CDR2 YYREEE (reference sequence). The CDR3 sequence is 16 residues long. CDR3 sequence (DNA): TGTGCCAGCAGCTTGGCCCCCGACAGGGTTCAAAATGAGCAGTTCTTC. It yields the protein CASSLAPDRVQNEQFF.

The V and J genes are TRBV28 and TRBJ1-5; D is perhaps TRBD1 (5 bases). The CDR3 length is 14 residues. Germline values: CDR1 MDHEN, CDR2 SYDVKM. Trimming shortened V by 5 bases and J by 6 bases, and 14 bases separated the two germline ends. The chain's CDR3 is CASSPWRDGQPQHF. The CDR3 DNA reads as TGTGCCAGCAGTCCCTGGCGGGACGGTCAGCCCCAGCATTTT.